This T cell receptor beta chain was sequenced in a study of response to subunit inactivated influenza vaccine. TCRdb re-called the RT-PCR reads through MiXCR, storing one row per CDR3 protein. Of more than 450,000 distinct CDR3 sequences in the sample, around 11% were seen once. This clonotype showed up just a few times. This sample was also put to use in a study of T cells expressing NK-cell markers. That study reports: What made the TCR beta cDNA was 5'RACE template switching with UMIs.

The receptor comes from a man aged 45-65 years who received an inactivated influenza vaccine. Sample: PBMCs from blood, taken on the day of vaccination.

CDR3 nucleotides: TGTGCCACCAGCAGGGGGAAAGAGACCCAGTACTTC. Its translation is CATSRGKETQYF. This chain uses TRBV15 with TRBJ2-5; D ambiguous. Trimming stripped 3 bases from V and 3 bases from J, with 5 bases between. Germline-derived CDR1 and CDR2 are LNHNV and YYDKDF (reference sequence). There are 12 residues in the CDR3.